This T cell receptor (beta chain) is from a study of blood T cells in healthy people across ages. Germline loops: CDR1 SGHTA, CDR2 FQGNSA. With V trimmed by 4 bases and J by 8 bases, 10 bases remained unmatched. CDR3 size: 14 residues. At least ten counts were recorded for this clonotype. Then a second PCR, running about 6 to 12 cycles, was carried out with a sample-barcoded 5' primer and a J-beta primer mix. MiXCR was run by TCRdb on the 5' RACE reads, yielding one entry per CDR3 protein. The sample records over 1,500,000 distinct CDR3 sequences, approximately 40% being singletons. The gene calls are TRBV7-2 and TRBJ1-2; TRBD1 aligns across 7 bases. The receptor's source is a human donor in good health. The material sequenced was blood. As DNA, the CDR3 is TGTGCCAGCAGCTCAGGGGGTACTTCGATAGGCTACACCTTC. Protein sequence: CASSSGGTSIGYTF. Full variable domain (missing parts from reference TRBV7-2 and TRBJ1-2): GAGVSQSPSNKVTEKGKDVELRCDPISGHTALYWYRQSLGQGLEFLIYFQGNSAPDKSGLPSDRFSAERTGGSVSTLTIQRTQQEDSAVYLCASSSGGTSIGYTFGSGTRLTVV.